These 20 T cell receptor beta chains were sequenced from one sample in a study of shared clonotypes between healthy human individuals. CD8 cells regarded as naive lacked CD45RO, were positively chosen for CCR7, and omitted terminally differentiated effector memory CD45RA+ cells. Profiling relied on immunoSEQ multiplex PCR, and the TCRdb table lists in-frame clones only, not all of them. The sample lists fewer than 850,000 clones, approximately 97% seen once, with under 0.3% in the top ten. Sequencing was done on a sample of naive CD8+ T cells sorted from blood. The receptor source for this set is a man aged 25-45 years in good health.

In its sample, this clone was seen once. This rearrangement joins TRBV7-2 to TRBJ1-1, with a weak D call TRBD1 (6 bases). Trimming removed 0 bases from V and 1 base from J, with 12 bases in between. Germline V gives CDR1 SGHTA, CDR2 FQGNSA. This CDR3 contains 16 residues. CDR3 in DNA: TGTGCCAGCAGCTTAGCGTTCGGGGGGCCGAACACTGAAGCTTTCTTT. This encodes CASSLAFGGPNTEAFF.

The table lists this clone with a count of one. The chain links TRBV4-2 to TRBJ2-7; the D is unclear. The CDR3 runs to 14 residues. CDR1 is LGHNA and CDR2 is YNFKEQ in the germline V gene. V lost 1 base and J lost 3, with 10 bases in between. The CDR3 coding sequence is TGTGCCAGCAGCCAAGCCGGAAACCTCTACGAGCAGTACTTC. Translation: CASSQAGNLYEQYF.

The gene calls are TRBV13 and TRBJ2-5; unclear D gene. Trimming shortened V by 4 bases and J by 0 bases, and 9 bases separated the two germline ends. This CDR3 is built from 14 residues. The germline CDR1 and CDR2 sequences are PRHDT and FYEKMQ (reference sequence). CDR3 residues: CASSSLSYQETQYF. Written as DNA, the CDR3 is TGTGCCAGCAGCTCCCTGTCGTACCAAGAGACCCAGTACTTC.

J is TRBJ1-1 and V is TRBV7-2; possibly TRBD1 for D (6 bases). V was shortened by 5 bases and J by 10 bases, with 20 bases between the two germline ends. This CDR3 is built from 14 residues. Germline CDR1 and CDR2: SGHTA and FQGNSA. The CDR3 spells CASSPPATGPGAFF. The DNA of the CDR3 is TGTGCCAGCAGCCCGCCCGCTACAGGGCCGGGAGCTTTCTTT.

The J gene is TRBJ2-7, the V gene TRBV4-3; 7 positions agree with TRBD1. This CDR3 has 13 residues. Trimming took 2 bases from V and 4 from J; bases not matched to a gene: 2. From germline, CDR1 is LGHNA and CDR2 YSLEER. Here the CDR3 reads CASSQSTGYEQYF. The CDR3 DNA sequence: TGCGCCAGCAGCCAATCGACAGGGTACGAGCAGTACTTC.

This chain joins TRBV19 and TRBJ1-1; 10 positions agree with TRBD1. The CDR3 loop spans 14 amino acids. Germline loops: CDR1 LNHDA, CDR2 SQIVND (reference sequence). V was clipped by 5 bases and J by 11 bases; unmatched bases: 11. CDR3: CASSVAGTGERAFF. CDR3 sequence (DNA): TGTGCCAGTAGTGTTGCCGGGACAGGGGAGAGGGCTTTCTTT. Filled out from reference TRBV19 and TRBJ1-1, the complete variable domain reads DGGITQSPKYLFRKEGQNVTLSCEQNLNHDAMYWYRQDPGQGLRLIYYSQIVNDFQKGDIAEGYSVSREKKESFPLTVTSAQKNPTAFYLCASSVAGTGERAFFGQGTRLTVV.

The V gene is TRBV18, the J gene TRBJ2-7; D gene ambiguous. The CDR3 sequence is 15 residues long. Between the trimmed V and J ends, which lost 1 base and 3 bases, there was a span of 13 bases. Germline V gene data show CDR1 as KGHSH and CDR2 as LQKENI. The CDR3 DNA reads TGTGCCAGCTCACCACGAGGACGCGCCAACTACGAGCAGTACTTC. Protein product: CASSPRGRANYEQYF.

CDR3 residues: CASRRVDLGQPDGYTF. The CDR3 DNA reads TGTGCCAGCCGCCGTGTGGACCTCGGACAACCCGATGGCTACACCTTC. The chain carries TRBV7-9 and TRBJ1-2; tentatively, D is TRBD1 (5 bases). The CDR3 runs 16 residues. Trimming cost V 8 bases and J 6 bases, with 25 bases left between them. The germline V gene encodes CDR1 SEHNR and CDR2 FQNEAQ (reference sequence).

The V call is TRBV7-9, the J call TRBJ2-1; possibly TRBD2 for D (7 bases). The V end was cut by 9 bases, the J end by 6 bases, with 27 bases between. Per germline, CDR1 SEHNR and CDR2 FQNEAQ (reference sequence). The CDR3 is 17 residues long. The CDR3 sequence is CASPSTSGRGSANEQFF. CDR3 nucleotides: TGTGCCAGTCCTTCCACTTCTGGGAGGGGGTCCGCCAATGAGCAGTTCTTC.

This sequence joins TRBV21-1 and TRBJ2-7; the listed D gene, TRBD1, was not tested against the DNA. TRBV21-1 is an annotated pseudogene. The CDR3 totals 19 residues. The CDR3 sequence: CASSLRPDRAKTRPYEQYF. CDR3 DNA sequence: TGTGCCAGCAGCTTAAGACCGGACAGGGCCAAAACGAGACCCTACGAGCAGTACTTC.

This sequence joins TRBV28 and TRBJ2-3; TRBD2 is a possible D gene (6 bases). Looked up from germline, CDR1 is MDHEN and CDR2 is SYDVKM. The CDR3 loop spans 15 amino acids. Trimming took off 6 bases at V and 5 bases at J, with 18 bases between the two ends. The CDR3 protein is CASRPRRGRIDTQYF. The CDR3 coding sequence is TGTGCCAGCAGACCCCGGAGGGGACGAATAGATACGCAGTATTTT.

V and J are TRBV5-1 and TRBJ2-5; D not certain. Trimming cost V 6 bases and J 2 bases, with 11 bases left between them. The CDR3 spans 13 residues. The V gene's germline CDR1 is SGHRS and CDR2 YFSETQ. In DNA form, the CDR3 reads TGCGCCAGCAACCTAGACACACAAGAGACCCAGTACTTC. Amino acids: CASNLDTQETQYF.

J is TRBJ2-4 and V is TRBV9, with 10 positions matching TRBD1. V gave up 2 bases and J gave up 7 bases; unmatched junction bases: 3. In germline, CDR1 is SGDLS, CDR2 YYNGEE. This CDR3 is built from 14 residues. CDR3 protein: CASSVTGGWNIQYF. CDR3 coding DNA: TGTGCCAGCAGCGTGACAGGGGGCTGGAACATTCAGTACTTC.

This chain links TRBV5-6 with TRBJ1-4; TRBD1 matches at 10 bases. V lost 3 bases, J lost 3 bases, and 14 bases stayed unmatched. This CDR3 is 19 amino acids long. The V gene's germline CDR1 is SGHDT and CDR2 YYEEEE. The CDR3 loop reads CASSSVPGQGIGANEKLFF. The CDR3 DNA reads TGTGCCAGCAGCTCGGTACCGGGACAGGGGATCGGGGCTAATGAAAAACTGTTTTTT.

CDR3 region: CASSLWLGGGYEQFF. CDR3 DNA sequence: TGTGCCAGCAGCTTATGGCTAGGTGGGGGCTATGAGCAGTTCTTC. The chain carries TRBV7-2 and TRBJ2-1; D might be TRBD1 (6 bases). This CDR3 comprises 15 residues. The V gene's germline CDR1 is SGHTA and CDR2 FQGNSA. Trimming cost V 2 bases and J 8 bases, with 16 bases left between them.

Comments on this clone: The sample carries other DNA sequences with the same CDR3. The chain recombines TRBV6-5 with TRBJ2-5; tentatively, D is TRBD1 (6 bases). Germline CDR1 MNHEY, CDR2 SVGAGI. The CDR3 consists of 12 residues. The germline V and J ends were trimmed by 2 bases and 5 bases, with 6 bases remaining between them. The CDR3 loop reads CASSYRGETQYF. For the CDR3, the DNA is TGTGCCAGCAGTTACAGGGGGGAGACCCAGTACTTC.

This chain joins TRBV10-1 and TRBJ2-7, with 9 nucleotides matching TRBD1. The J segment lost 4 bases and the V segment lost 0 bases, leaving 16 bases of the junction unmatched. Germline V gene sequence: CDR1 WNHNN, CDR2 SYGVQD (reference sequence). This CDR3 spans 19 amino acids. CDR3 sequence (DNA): TGCGCCAGCAGTGAGTCACCGCCCGGGACAGGGCCCGGCGGGTACGAGCAGTACTTC. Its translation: CASSESPPGTGPGGYEQYF.

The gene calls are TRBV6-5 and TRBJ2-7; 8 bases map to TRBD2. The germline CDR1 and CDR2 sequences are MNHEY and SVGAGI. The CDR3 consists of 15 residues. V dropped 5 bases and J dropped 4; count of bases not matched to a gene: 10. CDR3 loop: CASSRGAGARYEQYF. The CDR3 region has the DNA TGTGCCAGCAGTCGGGGAGCGGGAGCGCGGTACGAGCAGTACTTC.

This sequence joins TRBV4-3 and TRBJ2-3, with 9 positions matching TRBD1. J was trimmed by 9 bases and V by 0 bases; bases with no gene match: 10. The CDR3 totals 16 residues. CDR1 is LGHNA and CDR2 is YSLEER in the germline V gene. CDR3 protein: CASSQDGGTGSGTQYF. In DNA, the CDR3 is TGCGCCAGCAGCCAAGACGGGGGGACAGGGTCCGGCACGCAGTATTTT.

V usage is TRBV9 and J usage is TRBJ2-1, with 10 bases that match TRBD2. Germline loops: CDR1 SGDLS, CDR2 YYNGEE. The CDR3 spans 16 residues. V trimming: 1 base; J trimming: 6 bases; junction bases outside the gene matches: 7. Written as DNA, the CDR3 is TGTGCCAGCAGCGTATCAGGAGCGGGAGGGCGCAATGAGCAGTTCTTC. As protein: CASSVSGAGGRNEQFF.